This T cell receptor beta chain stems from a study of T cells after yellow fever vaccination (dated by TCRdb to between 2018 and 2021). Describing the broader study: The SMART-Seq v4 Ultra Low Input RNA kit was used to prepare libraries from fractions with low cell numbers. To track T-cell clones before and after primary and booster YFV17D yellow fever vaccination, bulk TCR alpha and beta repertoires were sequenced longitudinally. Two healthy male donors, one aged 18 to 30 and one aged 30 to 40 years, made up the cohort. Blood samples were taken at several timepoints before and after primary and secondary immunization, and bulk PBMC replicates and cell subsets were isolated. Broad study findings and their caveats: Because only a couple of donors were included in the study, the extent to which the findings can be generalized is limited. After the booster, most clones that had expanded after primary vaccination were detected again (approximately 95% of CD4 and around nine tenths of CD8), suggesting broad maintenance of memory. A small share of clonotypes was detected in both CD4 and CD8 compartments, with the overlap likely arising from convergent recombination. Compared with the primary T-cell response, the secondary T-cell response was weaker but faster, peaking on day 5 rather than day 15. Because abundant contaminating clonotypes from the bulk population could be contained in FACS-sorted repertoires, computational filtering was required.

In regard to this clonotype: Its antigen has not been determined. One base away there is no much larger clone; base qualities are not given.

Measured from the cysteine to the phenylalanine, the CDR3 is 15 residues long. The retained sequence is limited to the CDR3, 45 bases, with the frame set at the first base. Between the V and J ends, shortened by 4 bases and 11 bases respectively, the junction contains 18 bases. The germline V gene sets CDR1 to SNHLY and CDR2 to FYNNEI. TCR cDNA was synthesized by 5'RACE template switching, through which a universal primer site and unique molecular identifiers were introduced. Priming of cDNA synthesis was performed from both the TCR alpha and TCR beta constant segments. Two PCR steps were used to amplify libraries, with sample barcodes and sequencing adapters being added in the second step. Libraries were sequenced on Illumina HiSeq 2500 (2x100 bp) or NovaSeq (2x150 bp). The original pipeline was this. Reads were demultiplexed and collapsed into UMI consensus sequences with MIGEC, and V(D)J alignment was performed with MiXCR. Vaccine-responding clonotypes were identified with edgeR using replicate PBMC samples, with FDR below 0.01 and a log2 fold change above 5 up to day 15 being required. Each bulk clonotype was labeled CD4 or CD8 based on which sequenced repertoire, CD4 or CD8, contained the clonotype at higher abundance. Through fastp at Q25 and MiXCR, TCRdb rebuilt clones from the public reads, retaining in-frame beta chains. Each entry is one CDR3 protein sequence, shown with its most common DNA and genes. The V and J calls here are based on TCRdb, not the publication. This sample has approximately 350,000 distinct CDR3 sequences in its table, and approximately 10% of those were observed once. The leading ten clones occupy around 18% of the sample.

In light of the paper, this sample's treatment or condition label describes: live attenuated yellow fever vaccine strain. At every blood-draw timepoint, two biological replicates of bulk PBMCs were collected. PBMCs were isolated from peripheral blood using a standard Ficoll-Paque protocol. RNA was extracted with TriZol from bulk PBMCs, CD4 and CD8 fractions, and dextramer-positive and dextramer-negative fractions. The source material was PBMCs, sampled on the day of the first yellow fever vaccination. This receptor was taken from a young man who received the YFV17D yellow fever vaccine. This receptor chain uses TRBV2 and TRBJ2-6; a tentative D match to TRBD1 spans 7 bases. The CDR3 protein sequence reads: CASSVRSAGGYVLTF. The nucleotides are TGTGCCAGCAGTGTGAGGTCGGCAGGGGGGTACGTCCTGACTTTC. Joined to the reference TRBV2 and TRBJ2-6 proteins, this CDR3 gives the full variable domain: EPEVTQTPSHQVTQMGQEVILRCVPISNHLYFYWYRQILGQKVEFLVSFYNNEISEKSEIFDDQFSVERPDGSNFTLKIRSTKLEDSAMYFCASSVRSAGGYVLTFGAGSRLTVL.